The 3 T cell receptor beta chains below come from one sample, sequenced in a study of T cell repertoires in cytomegalovirus infection (dated by TCRdb to the late 2010s). Data came from an Illumina HiSeq 1500. TCRdb redid the processing of the public reads, applying fastp at Q25 and MiXCR, and retained in-frame beta chains. When rows share a CDR3 protein, they turn into one entry using the most common DNA and genes. The sample table holds some 280,000 distinct CDR3 sequences, of which roughly 15% were seen once. Of the sample, about 10% falls within the top ten clones. Sequencing used PBMCs. The receptor source for this set is a human donor in good health (CMV status not recorded). Some clones in this sample may be carry-over from other donors' samples.

The CDR3 here is CSARDLSQIYNEQFF. DNA for the CDR3: TGCAGTGCTAGAGACCTGTCCCAGATTTACAATGAGCAGTTCTTC. The chain has TRBV20-1 and TRBJ2-1; D call uncertain. Trimming cost V 0 bases and J 4 bases, with 13 bases left between them. This CDR3 has 15 residues. CDR1 DFQATT and CDR2 SNEGSKA come from the germline V gene (reference sequence).

J is TRBJ1-1 and V is TRBV19; D possibly corresponds to TRBD1 (5 bases). This CDR3 has 13 amino acids. With 7 bases removed from V and 4 bases from J, the gap between germline ends came to 13 bases. Looked up from germline, CDR1 is LNHDA and CDR2 is SQIVND (reference sequence). CDR3 in DNA: TGTGCCAGTATCCCCCGGGGGGTCACTGAAGCTTTCTTT. Translating it yields CASIPRGVTEAFF.

This clonotype has a handful of counts. The V gene is TRBV14, the J gene TRBJ2-1, with D possibly TRBD2 on 6 matching bases. V lost 4 bases to trimming and J lost 6 bases, with 16 bases between them. The CDR3 contains 15 residues. CDR1 and CDR2 from the germline V gene are SGHDN and FVKESK. The CDR3 DNA follows: TGTGCCAGCAGCCTTGTCGGGGGAAAGGGCAATGAGCAGTTCTTC. Residues: CASSLVGGKGNEQFF.